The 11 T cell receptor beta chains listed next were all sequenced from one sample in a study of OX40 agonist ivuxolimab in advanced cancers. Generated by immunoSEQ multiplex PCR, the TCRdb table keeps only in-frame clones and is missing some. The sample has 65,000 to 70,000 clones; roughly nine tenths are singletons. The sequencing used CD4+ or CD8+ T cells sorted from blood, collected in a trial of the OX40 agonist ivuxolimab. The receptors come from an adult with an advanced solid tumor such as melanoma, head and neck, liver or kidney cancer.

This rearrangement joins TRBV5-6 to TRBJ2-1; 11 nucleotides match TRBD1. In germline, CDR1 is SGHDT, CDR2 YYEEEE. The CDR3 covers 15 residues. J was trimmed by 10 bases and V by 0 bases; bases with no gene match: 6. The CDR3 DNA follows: TGTGCCAGCAGCTTGGAGGGACAGGGGGACCCGGAGCAGTTCTTC. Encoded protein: CASSLEGQGDPEQFF.

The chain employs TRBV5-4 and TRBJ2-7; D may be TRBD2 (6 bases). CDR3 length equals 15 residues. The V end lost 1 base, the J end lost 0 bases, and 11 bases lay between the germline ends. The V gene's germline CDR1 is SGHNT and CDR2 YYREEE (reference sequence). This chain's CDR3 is CASSLLGTGSYEQYF. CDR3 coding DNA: TGTGCCAGCAGCTTGTTAGGGACTGGCTCCTACGAGCAGTACTTC.

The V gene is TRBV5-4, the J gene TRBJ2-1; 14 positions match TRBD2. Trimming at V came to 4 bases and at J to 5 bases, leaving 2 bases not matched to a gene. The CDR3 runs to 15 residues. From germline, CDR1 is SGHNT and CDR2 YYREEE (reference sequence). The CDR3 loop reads CASSPGLAGDNEQFF. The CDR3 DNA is TGTGCCAGCAGCCCGGGACTAGCGGGAGACAATGAGCAGTTCTTC.

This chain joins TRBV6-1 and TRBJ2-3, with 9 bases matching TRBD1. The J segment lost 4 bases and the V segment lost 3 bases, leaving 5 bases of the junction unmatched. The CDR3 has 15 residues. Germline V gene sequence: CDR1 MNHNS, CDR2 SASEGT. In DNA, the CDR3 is TGTGCCAGCAGTGACCCGGGACAGGGTGCAGATACGCAGTATTTT. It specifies CASSDPGQGADTQYF.

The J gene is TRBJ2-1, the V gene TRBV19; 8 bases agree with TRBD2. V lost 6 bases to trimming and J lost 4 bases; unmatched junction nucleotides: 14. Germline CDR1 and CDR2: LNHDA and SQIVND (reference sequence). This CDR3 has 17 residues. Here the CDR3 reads CASSGGTSLSSYNEQFF. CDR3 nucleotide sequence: TGTGCCAGTAGCGGGGGGACTAGTCTTTCATCTTACAATGAGCAGTTCTTC.

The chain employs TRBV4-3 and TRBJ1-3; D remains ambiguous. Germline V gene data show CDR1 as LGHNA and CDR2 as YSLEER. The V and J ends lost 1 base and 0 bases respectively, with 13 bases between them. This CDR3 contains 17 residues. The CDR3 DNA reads TGCGCCAGCAGCCAAGGAGTTGTAGGATCCTCTGGAAACACCATATATTTT. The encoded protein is CASSQGVVGSSGNTIYF.

The CDR3 region is CASRPAGILSEQYF. For the CDR3, the DNA is TGTGCCAGCAGACCAGCGGGAATTTTAAGTGAGCAGTACTTC. The chain is built from TRBV27 and TRBJ2-7; 7 bases are a match to TRBD2. Germline trimming cut 6 bases from V and 7 bases from J; bases unmatched to any gene: 12. Germline V gene lookup returns CDR1 MNHEY and CDR2 SMNVEV (reference sequence). The CDR3 loop spans 14 amino acids.

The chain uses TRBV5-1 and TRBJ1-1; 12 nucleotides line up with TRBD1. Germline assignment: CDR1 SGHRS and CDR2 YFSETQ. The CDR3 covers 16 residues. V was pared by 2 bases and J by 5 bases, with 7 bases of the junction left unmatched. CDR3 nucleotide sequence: TGCGCCAGCAGCTTAGGGGTGGGACAGGGGGCTACTGAAGCTTTCTTT. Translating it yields CASSLGVGQGATEAFF.

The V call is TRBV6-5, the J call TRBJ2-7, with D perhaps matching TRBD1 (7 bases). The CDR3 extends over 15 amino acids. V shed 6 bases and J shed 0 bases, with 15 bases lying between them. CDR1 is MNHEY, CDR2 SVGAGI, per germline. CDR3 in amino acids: CASSIQGTYSYEQYF. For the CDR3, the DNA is TGTGCCAGCAGCATACAGGGGACTTACTCCTACGAGCAGTACTTC.

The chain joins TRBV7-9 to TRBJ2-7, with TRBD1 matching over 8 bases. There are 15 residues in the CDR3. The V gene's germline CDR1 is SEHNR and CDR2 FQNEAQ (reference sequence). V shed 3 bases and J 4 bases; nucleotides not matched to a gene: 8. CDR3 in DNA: TGTGCCAGCAGCTTGGGGGACAGGTCCTTTTACGAGCAGTACTTC. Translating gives CASSLGDRSFYEQYF.

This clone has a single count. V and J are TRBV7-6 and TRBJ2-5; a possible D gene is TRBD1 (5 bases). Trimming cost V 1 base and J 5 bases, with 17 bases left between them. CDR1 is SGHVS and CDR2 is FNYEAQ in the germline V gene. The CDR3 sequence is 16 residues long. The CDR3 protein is CASSLGATDMGETQYF. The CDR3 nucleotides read TGTGCCAGCAGCTTAGGCGCGACGGACATGGGGGAGACCCAGTACTTC. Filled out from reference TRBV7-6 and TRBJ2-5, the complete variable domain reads GAGVSQSPRYKVTKRGQDVALRCDPISGHVSLYWYRQALGQGPEFLTYFNYEAQQDKSGLPNDRFSAERPEGSISTLTIQRTEQRDSAMYRCASSLGATDMGETQYFGPGTRLLVL.